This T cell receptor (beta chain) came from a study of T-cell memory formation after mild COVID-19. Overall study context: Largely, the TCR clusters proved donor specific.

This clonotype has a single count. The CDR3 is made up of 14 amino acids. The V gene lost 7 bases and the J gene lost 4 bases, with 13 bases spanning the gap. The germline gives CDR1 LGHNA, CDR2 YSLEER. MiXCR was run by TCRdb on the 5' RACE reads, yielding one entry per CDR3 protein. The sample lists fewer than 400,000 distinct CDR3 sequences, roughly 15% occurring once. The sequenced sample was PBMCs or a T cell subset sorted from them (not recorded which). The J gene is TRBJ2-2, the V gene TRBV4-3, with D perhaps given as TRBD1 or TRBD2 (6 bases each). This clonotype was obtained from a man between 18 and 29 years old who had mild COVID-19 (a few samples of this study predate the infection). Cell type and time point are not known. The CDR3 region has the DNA TGCGCCAGCACCTGGGGGGCGAGCACCGGGGAGCTGTTTTTT. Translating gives CASTWGASTGELFF.